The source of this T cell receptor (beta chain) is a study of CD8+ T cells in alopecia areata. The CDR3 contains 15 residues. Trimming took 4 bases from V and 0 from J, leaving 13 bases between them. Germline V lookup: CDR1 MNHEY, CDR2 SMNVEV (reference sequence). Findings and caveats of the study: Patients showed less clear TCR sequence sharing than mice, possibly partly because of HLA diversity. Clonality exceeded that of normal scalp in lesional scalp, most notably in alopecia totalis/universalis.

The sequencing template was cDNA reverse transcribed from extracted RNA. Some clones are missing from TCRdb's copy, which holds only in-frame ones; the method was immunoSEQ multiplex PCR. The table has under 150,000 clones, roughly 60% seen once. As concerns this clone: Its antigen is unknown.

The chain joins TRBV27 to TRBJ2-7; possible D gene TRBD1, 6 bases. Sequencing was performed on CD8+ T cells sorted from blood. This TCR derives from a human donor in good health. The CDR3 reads CASSYEPTGSYEQYF. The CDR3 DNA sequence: TGTGCCAGCAGTTATGAGCCGACAGGCTCCTACGAGCAGTACTTC.